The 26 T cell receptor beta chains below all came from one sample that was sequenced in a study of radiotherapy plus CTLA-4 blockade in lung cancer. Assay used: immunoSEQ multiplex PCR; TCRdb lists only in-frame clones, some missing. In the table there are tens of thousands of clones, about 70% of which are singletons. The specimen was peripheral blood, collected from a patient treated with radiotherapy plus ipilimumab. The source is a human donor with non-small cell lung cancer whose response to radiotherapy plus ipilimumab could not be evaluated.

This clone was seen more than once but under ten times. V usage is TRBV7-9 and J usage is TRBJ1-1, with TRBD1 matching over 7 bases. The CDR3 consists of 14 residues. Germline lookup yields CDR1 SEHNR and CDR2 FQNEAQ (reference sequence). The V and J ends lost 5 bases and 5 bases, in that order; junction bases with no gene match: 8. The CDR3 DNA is TGTGCCAGCAGCGGTCGGACAGGCAAGACTGAAGCTTTCTTT. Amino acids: CASSGRTGKTEAFF.

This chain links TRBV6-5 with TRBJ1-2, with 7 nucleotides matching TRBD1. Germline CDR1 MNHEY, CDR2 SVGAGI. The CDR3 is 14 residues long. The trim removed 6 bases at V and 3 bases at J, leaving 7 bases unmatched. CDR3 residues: CASRDQQGYYGYTF. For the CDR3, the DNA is TGTGCCAGCAGAGATCAACAGGGGTACTATGGCTACACCTTC.

The CDR3 sequence: CASSADRTQYEQYF. CDR3 bases: TGTGCCAGCAGCGCGGACAGAACCCAGTACGAGCAGTACTTC. V usage is TRBV7-2 and J usage is TRBJ2-7; D possibly corresponds to TRBD1 (6 bases). Germline assignment: CDR1 SGHTA and CDR2 FQGNSA. Between the trimmed V and J ends, which lost 5 bases and 4 bases, there was a span of 15 bases. The CDR3 covers 14 residues. Variable domain in full (rest from reference TRBV7-2 and TRBJ2-7): GAGVSQSPSNKVTEKGKDVELRCDPISGHTALYWYRQSLGQGLEFLIYFQGNSAPDKSGLPSDRFSAERTGGSVSTLTIQRTQQEDSAVYLCASSADRTQYEQYFGPGTRLTVT.

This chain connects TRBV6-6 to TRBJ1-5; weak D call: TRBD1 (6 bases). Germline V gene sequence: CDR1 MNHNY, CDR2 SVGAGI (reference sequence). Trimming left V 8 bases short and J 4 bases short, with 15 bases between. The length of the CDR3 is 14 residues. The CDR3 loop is CASGQTGSNQPQHF. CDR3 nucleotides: TGTGCCAGCGGACAAACAGGGAGTAATCAGCCCCAGCATTTT.

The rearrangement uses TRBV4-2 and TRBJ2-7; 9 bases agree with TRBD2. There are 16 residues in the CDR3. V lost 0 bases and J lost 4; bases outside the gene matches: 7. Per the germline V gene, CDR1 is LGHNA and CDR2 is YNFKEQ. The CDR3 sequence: CASSQERLADLYEQYF. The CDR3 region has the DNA TGTGCCAGCAGCCAAGAAAGACTAGCGGATCTATACGAGCAGTACTTC.

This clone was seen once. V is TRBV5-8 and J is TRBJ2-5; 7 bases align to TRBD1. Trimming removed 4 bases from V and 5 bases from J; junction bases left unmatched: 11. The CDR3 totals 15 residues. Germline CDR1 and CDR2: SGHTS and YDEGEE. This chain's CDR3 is CASSPGRQGRETQYF. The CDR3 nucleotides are TGTGCCAGCAGCCCCGGCCGACAGGGTAGGGAGACCCAGTACTTC.

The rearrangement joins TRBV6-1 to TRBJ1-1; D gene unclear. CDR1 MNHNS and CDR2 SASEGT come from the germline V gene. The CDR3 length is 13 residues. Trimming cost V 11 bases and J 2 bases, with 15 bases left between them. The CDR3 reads CAAARLGNTEAFF. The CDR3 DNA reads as TGTGCCGCAGCCCGACTCGGAAACACTGAAGCTTTCTTT.

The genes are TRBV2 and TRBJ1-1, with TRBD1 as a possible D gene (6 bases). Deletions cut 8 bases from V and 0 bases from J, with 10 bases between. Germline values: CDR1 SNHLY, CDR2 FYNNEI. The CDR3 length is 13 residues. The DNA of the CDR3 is TGTGCCAGCCGGACAGCGATGAACACTGAAGCTTTCTTT. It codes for CASRTAMNTEAFF.

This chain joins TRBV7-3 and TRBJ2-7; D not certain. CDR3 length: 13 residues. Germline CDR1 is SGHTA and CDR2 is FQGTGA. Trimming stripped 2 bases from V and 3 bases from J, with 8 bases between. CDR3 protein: CASSLRQDYEQYF. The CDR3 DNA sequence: TGTGCCAGCAGCTTACGTCAGGACTACGAGCAGTACTTC.

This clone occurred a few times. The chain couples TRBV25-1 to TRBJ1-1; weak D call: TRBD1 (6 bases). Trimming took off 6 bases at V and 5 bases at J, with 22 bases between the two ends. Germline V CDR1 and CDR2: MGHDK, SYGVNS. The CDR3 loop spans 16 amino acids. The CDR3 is CASSTLFRGGATEAFF. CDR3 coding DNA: TGTGCCAGCAGCACCCTCTTCCGAGGGGGGGCAACTGAAGCTTTCTTT.

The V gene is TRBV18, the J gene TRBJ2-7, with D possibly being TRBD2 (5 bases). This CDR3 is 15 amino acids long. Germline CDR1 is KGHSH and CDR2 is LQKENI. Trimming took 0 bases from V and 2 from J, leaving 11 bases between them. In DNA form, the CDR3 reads TGTGCCAGCTCACCACCGGCACGGGGTCCCTACGAGCAGTACTTC. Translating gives CASSPPARGPYEQYF.

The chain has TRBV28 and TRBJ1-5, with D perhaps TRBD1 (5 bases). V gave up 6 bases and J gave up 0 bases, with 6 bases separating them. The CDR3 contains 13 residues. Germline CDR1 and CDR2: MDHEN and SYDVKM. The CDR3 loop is CASRTDSNQPQHF. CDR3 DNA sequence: TGTGCCAGCAGGACAGATAGCAATCAGCCCCAGCATTTT.

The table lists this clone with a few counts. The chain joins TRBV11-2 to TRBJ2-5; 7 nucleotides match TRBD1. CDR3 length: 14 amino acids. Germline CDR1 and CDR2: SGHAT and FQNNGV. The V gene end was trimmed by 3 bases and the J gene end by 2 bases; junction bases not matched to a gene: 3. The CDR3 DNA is TGTGCCAGCAGCTTCGGGACAGTACAAGAGACCCAGTACTTC. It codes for CASSFGTVQETQYF.

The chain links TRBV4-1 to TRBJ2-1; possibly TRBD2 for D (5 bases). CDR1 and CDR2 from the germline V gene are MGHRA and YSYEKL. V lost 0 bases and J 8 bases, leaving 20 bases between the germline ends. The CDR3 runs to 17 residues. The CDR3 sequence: CASSQETTRGLPDEQFF. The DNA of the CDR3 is TGCGCCAGCAGCCAAGAAACCACCCGAGGGTTACCCGATGAGCAGTTCTTC.

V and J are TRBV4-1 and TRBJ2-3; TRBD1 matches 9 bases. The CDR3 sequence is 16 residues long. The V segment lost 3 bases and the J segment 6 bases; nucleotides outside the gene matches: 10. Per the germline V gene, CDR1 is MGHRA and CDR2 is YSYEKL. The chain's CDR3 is CASSQGPGQGMDTQYF. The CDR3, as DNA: TGCGCCAGCAGCCAGGGCCCGGGACAGGGCATGGATACGCAGTATTTT.

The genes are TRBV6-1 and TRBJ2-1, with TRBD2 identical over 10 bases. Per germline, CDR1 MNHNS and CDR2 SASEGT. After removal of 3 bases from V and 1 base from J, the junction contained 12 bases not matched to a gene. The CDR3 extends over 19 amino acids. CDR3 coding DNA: TGTGCCAGCAGTGATCCTCGGCTAGCGGGAGTTCGATCCTACAATGAGCAGTTCTTC. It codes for CASSDPRLAGVRSYNEQFF.

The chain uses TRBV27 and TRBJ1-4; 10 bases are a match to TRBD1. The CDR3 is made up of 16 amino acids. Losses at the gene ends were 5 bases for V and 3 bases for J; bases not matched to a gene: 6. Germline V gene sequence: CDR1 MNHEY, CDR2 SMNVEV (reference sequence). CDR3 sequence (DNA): TGTGCCAGCAGTCGCGGACAGGGGGGACCTAATGAAAAACTGTTTTTT. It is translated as CASSRGQGGPNEKLFF. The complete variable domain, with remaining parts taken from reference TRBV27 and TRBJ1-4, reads EAQVTQNPRYLITVTGKKLTVTCSQNMNHEYMSWYRQDPGLGLRQIYYSMNVEVTDKGDVPEGYKVSRKEKRNFPLILESPSPNQTSLYFCASSRGQGGPNEKLFFGSGTQLSVL.

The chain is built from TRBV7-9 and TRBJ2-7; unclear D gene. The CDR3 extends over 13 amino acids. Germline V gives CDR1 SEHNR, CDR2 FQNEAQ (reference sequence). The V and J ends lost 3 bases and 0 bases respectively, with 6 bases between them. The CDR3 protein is CASSFPYSYEQYF. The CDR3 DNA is TGTGCCAGCAGCTTCCCCTACTCCTACGAGCAGTACTTC.

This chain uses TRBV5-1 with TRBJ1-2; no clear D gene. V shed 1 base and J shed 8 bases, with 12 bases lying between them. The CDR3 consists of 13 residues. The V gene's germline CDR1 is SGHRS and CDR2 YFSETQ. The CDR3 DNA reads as TGCGCCAGCAGCTTGTCCGGGGTCGGGGGCTACACCTTC. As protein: CASSLSGVGGYTF.

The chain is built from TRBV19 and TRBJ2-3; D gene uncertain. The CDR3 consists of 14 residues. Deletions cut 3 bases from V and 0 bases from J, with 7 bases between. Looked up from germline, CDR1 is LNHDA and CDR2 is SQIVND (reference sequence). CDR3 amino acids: CASSMASSTDTQYF. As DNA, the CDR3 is TGTGCCAGTAGTATGGCCTCTAGCACAGATACGCAGTATTTT.

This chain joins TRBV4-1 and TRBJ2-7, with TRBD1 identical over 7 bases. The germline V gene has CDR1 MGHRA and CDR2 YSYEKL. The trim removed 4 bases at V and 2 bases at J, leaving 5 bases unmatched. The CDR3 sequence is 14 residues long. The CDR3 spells CASSLSDRTYEQYF. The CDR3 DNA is TGCGCCAGCAGCCTCTCGGACAGGACCTACGAGCAGTACTTC.

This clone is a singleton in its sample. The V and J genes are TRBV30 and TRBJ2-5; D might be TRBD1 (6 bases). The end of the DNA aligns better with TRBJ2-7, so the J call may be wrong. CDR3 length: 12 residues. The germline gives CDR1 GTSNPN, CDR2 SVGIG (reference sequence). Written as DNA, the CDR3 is TGTGCCTGGAGGGGGGCGCTTTACGAGCAGTACTTC. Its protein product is CAWRGALYEQYF.

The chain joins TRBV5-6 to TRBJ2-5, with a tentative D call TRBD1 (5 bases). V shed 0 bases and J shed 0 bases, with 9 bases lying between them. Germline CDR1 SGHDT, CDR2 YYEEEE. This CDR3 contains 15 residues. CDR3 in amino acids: CASSLGQGYQETQYF. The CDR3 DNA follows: TGTGCCAGCAGCTTGGGTCAGGGTTACCAAGAGACCCAGTACTTC.

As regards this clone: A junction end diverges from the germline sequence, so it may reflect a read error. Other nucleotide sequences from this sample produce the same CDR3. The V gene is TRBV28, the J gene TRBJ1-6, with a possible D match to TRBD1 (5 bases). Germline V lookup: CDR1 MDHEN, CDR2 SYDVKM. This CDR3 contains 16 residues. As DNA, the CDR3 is TGTGCCAGCAGTTTAACAACAGGAGCATATAATTCCCCCCTCCACTTT. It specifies CASSLTTGAYNSPLHF.

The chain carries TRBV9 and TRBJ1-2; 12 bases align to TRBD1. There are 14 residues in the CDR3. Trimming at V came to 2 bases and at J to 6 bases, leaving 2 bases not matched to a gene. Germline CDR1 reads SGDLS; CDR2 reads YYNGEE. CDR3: CASSVGTGGDGYTF. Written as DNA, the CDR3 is TGTGCCAGCAGCGTGGGGACAGGGGGCGATGGCTACACCTTC.

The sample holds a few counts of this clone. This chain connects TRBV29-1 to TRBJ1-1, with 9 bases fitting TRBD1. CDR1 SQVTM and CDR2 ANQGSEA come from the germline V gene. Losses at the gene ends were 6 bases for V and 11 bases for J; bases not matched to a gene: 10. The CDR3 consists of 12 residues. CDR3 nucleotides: TGCAGCGTGCGGACAGGGGATTATGGGGCTTTCTTT. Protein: CSVRTGDYGAFF.